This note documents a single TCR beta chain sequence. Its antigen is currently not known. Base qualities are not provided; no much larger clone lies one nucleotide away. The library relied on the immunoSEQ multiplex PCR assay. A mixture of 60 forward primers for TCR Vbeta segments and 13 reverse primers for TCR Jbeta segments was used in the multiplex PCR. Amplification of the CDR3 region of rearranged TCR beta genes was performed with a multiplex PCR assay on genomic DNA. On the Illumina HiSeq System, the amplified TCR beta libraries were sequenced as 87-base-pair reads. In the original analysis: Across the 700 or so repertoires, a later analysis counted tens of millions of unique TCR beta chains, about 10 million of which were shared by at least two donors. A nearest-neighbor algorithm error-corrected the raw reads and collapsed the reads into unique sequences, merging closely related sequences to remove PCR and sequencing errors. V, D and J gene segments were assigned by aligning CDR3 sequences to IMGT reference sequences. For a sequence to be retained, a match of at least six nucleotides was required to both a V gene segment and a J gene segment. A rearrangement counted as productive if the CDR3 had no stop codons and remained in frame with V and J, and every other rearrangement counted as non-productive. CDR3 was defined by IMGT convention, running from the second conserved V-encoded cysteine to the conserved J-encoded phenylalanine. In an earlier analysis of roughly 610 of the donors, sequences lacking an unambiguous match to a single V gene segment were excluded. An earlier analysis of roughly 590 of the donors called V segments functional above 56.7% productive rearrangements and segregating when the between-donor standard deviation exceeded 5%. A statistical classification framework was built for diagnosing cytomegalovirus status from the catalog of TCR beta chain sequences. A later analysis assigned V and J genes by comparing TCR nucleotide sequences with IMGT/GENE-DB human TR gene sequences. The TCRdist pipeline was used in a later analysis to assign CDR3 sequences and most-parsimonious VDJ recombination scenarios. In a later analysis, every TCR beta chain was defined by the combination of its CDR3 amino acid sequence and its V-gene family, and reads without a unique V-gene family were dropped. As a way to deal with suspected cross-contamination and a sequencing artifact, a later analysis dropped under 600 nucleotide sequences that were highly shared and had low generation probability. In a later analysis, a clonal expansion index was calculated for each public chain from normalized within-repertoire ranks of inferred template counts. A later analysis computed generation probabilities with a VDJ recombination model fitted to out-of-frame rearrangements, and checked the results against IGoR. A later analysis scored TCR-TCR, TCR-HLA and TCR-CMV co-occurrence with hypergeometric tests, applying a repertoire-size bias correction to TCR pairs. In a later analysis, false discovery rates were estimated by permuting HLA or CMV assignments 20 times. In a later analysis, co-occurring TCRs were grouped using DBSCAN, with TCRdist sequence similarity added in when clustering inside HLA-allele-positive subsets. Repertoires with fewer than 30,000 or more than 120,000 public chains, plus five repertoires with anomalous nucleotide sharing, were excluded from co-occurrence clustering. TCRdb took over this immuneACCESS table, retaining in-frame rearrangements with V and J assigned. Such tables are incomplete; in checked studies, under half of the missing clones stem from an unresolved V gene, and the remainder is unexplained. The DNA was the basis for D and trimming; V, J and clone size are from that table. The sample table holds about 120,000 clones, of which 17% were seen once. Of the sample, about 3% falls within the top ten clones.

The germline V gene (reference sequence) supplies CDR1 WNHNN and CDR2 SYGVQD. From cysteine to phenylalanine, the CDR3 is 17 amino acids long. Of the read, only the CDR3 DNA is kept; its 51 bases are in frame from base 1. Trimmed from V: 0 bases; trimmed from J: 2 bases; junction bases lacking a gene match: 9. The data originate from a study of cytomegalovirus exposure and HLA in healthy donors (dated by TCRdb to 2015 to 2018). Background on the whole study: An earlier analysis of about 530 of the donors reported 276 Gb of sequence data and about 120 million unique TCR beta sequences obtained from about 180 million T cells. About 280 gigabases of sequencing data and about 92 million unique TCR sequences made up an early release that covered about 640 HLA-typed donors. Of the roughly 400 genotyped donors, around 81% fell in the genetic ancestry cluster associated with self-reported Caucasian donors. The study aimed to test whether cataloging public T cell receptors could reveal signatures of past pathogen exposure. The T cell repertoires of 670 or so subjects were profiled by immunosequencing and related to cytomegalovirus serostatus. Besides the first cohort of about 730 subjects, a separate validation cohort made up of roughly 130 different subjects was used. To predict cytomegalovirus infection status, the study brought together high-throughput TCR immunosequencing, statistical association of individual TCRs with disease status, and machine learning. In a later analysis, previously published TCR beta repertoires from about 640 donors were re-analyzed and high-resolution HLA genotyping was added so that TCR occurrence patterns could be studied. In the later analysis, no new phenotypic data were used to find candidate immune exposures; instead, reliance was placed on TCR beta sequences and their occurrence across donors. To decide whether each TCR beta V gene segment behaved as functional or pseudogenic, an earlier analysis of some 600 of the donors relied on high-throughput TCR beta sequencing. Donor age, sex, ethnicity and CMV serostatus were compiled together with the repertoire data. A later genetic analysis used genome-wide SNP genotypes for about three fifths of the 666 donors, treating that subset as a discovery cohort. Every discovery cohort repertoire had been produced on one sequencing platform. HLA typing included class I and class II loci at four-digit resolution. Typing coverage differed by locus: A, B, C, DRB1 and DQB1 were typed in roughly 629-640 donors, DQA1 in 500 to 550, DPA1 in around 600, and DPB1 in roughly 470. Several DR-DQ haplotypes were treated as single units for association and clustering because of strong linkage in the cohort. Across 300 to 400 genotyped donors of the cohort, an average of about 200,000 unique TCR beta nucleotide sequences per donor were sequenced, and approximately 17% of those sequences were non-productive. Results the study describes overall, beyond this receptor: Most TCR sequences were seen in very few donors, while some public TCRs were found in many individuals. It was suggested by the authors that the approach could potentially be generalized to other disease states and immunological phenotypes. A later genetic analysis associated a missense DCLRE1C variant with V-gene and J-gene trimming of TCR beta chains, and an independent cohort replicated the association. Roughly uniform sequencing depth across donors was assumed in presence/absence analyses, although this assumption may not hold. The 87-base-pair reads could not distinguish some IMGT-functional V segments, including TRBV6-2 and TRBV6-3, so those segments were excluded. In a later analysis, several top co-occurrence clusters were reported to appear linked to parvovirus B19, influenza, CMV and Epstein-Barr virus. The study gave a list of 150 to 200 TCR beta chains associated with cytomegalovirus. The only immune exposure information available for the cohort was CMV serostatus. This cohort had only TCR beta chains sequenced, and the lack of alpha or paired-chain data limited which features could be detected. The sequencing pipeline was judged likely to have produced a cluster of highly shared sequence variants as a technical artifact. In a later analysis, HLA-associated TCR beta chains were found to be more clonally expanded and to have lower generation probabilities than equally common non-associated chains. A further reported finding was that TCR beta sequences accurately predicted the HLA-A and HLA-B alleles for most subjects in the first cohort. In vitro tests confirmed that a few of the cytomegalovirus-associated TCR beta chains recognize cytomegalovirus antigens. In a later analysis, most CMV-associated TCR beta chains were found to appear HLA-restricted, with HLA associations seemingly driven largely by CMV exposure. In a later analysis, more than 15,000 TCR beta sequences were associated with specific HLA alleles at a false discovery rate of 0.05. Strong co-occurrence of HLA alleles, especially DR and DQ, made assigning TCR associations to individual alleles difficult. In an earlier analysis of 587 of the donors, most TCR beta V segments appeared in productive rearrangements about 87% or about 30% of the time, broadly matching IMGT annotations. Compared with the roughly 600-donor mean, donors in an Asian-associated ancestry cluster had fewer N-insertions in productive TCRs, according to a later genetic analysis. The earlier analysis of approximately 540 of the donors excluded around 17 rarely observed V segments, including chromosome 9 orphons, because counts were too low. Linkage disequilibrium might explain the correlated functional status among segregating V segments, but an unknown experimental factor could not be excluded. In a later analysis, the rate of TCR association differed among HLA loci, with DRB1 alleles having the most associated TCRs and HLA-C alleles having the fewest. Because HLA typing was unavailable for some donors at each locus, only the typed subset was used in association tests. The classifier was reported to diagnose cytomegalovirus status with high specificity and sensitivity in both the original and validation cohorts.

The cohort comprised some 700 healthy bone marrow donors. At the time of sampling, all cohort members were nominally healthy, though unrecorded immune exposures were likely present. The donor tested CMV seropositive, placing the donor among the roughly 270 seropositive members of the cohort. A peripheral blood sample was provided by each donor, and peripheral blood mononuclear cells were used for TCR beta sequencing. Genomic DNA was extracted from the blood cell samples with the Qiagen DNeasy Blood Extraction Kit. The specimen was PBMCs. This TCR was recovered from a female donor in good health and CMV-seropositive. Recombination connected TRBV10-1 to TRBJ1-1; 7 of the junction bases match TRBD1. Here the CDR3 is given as CASSESCDREFNTEAFF. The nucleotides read TGCGCCAGCAGTGAGTCCTGCGACAGGGAGTTCAACACTGAAGCTTTCTTT.